One sample yielded the 10 T cell receptor beta chains listed below, sequenced in a study of a mutant IDH1 vaccine in newly diagnosed glioma. Their recognized antigens are unknown. Time point defined: week 35, safety follow-up. Mutant IDH1 20-mer peptide, at 300 ug, made up each vaccine dose, with topical imiquimod. Sequencing used immunoSEQ multiplex PCR; TCRdb keeps in-frame clones, though not all of them. The sample shows 60,000 or so clones, approximately 80% of them seen only once. The sequencing used PBMCs, collected from a glioma patient whose treatment included an IDH1 peptide vaccine. Receptor source: a man in his thirties or forties with glioma.

The J gene is TRBJ1-2, the V gene TRBV2; a weak D match, TRBD1 (6 bases). V lost 3 bases, J lost 5 bases, and 16 bases lay in between. CDR1 is SNHLY, CDR2 FYNNEI, per germline. CDR3 size: 15 residues. The CDR3 DNA sequence: TGTGCCAGCAGTGACCCAGGGGCCGGGCTTTATGGCTACACCTTC. It is translated as CASSDPGAGLYGYTF. The full variable domain, in which reference TRBV2 and TRBJ1-2 provide the parts outside the CDR3, is EPEVTQTPSHQVTQMGQEVILRCVPISNHLYFYWYRQILGQKVEFLVSFYNNEISEKSEIFDDQFSVERPDGSNFTLKIRSTKLEDSAMYFCASSDPGAGLYGYTFGSGTRLTVV.

The J gene is TRBJ1-4, the V gene TRBV5-4; D possibly corresponds to TRBD1 (5 bases). CDR1 is SGHNT and CDR2 is YYREEE in the germline V gene (reference sequence). The CDR3 totals 14 residues. The V gene lost 0 bases and the J gene lost 4 bases, with 7 bases spanning the gap. CDR3 DNA sequence: TGTGCCAGCAGCTTGGACAGGAATAATGAAAAACTGTTTTTT. Translated: CASSLDRNNEKLFF.

The chain combines TRBV6-5 with TRBJ2-3; no definite D call. The V end lost 5 bases, the J end lost 4 bases, and 7 bases lay between the germline ends. The CDR3 length is 12 residues. CDR1 is MNHEY, CDR2 SVGAGI, per germline. CDR3 nucleotide sequence: TGTGCCAGCAGTCCATTACCAGATACGCAGTATTTT. This sequence encodes CASSPLPDTQYF.

The chain links TRBV15 to TRBJ2-1; D ambiguous. The CDR3 consists of 13 residues. V lost 0 bases and J lost 7, with 7 bases in between. From germline, CDR1 is LNHNV and CDR2 YYDKDF (reference sequence). The CDR3 bases are TGTGCCACCAGCAGAGAAGGAAGGAATGAGCAGTTCTTC. This encodes CATSREGRNEQFF.

The chain carries TRBV15 and TRBJ1-3; D gene uncertain. Germline V gene data show CDR1 as LNHNV and CDR2 as YYDKDF (reference sequence). Between the trimmed V and J ends, which lost 3 bases and 7 bases, there was a span of 10 bases. The length of the CDR3 is 13 residues. CDR3 in amino acids: CATSSLAENTIYF. DNA of the CDR3: TGTGCCACCAGCAGCCTGGCGGAGAACACCATATATTTT.

The chain uses TRBV9 and TRBJ1-2; D ambiguous. The V gene lost 0 bases and the J gene lost 6 bases, with 9 bases spanning the gap. This CDR3 spans 13 amino acids. Germline V gene lookup returns CDR1 SGDLS and CDR2 YYNGEE. The CDR3 DNA follows: TGTGCCAGCAGCGTAGGCCACGATAATGGCTACACCTTC. Protein sequence: CASSVGHDNGYTF.

This chain links TRBV10-2 with TRBJ2-5, with 8 bases fitting TRBD2. Germline-derived CDR1 and CDR2 are WSHSY and SAAADI. This CDR3 contains 14 residues. J lost 5 bases, V lost 7 bases, and 9 bases had no gene match. CDR3: CASTGPGGGETQYF. The CDR3 coding sequence is TGCGCCAGCACCGGCCCGGGAGGGGGGGAGACCCAGTACTTC.

The chain combines TRBV7-9 with TRBJ2-5; tentative D call: TRBD1 (5 bases). Looked up from germline, CDR1 is SEHNR and CDR2 is FQNEAQ (reference sequence). The CDR3 is made up of 16 amino acids. V was pared by 3 bases and J by 0 bases, with 14 bases between. The DNA of the CDR3 is TGTGCCAGCAGCTTCGGGCCTGAGGACAACCAAGAGACCCAGTACTTC. This codes for CASSFGPEDNQETQYF. The variable domain in full, with the rest retrieved from reference TRBV7-9 and TRBJ2-5, is DTGVSQNPRHKITKRGQNVTFRCDPISEHNRLYWYRQTLGQGPEFLTYFQNEAQLEKSRLLSDRFSAERPKGSFSTLEIQRTEQGDSAMYLCASSFGPEDNQETQYFGPGTRLLVL.

V is TRBV13 and J is TRBJ2-1, with 7 nucleotides matching TRBD1. Germline CDR1 and CDR2: PRHDT and FYEKMQ (reference sequence). J was trimmed by 6 bases and V by 4 bases; bases with no gene match: 9. The CDR3 length is 15 residues. CDR3: CASSWVGQLSNEQFF. In nucleotides, the CDR3 is TGTGCCAGCAGCTGGGTGGGACAGCTTAGCAATGAGCAGTTCTTC.

This chain joins TRBV5-1 and TRBJ2-7, with 10 bases lining up with TRBD1. There are 15 residues in the CDR3. Trimming at V came to 2 bases and at J to 3 bases, leaving 5 bases not matched to a gene. Looked up from germline, CDR1 is SGHRS and CDR2 is YFSETQ. CDR3 nucleotide sequence: TGCGCCAGCAGCTTATCCGGGACAGGGGACTACGAGCAGTACTTC. Encoded protein: CASSLSGTGDYEQYF. The full variable domain, completed using reference TRBV5-1 and TRBJ2-7, is KAGVTQTPRYLIKTRGQQVTLSCSPISGHRSVSWYQQTPGQGLQFLFEYFSETQRNKGNFPGRFSGRQFSNSRSEMNVSTLELGDSALYLCASSLSGTGDYEQYFGPGTRLTVT.